Listed here are 25 T cell receptor beta chains from one sample, sequenced in a study of control samples from healthy donors and cancer patients. Profiled with immunoSEQ multiplex PCR; TCRdb holds only in-frame clones, not every one. This sample has under 85,000 clones, with 84% found just once. Sequenced material: PBMCs. The receptors derive from a man in his fifties or sixties with head and neck cancer.

On this clone itself: Germline is not matched at one junction end, which may reflect a read error. The J gene is TRBJ1-1, the V gene TRBV28; D is possibly TRBD1 (5 bases). CDR3 size: 14 residues. Germline values: CDR1 MDHEN, CDR2 SYDVKM. The CDR3 nucleotides read TGTGCCAGCAGTTTACCAGGGAGGAACGCTGAAGCTTTCTTT. Protein: CASSLPGRNAEAFF.

The chain recombines TRBV7-9 with TRBJ1-6, with D possibly being TRBD1 (5 bases). The CDR3 is 14 amino acids. Germline CDR1 and CDR2: SEHNR and FQNEAQ (reference sequence). Trimming removed 6 bases from V and 10 bases from J, with 16 bases in between. CDR3 DNA: TGTGCCAGCAGTCCACAGGAGGGCGGGTCACCCCTCCACTTT. This encodes CASSPQEGGSPLHF.

The chain employs TRBV6-2 or TRBV6-3 and TRBJ2-7; 8 bases are a match to TRBD1. This CDR3 has 21 amino acids. Germline V gene sequence: CDR1 MNHEY, CDR2 SVGEGT. Trimming cost V 2 bases and J 2 bases; bases outside gene matches: 23. This CDR3 is CASSYPLGAHRTGIGAYEQYF. The DNA of the CDR3 is TGTGCCAGCAGTTACCCTCTGGGGGCACATCGGACAGGGATTGGGGCCTACGAGCAGTACTTC.

The chain joins TRBV28 to TRBJ1-1; the D is unclear. The CDR3 extends over 15 amino acids. The germline V and J ends were trimmed by 4 bases and 4 bases, with 16 bases remaining between them. Germline CDR1 reads MDHEN; CDR2 reads SYDVKM. The CDR3 DNA is TGTGCCAGCAGTTCCCGATTGGGTTGGGGCACTGAAGCTTTCTTT. Translating it yields CASSSRLGWGTEAFF.

This clone has a single count. The J gene is TRBJ1-1, the V gene TRBV5-5; 8 nucleotides match TRBD1. Germline V gene lookup returns CDR1 SGHKS and CDR2 YYEKEE (reference sequence). The ends lost 3 bases at V and 10 bases at J; junction bases unmatched: 8. The CDR3 loop spans 13 amino acids. The CDR3 DNA is TGTGCCAGCAGCTCAGGACAGGGCGGGAGAGCTTTCTTT. This translates into CASSSGQGGRAFF.

The CDR3, as DNA: TGTGCCAGCAGTCGGGTACTCTACAATGAGCAGTTCTTC. Translation gives CASSRVLYNEQFF. This sequence joins TRBV2 and TRBJ2-1; D remains ambiguous. There are 13 residues in the CDR3. V shed 5 bases and J shed 3 bases, with 8 bases lying between them. In germline, CDR1 is SNHLY, CDR2 FYNNEI.

CDR3 protein: CASSPLGRDDEQFF. Here the CDR3 DNA reads TGTGCCAGCTCTCCCCTAGGAAGGGATGATGAGCAGTTCTTC. The rearrangement uses TRBV2 and TRBJ2-1; D is undetermined. The CDR3 is 14 amino acids. The ends were cut back, 8 bases at V and 8 bases at J, with 19 bases in the middle. CDR1 SNHLY and CDR2 FYNNEI come from the germline V gene.

The chain has TRBV7-9 and TRBJ2-7; 10 bases agree with TRBD1. CDR3 length equals 14 residues. V gave up 4 bases and J gave up 5 bases; unmatched junction bases: 5. The germline V gene has CDR1 SEHNR and CDR2 FQNEAQ (reference sequence). The CDR3 nucleotides read TGTGCCAGCAGCTCCGGGACAGGGGTCAACGAGCAGTACTTC. Translation: CASSSGTGVNEQYF.

This chain connects TRBV7-9 to TRBJ2-1; TRBD2 matches at 7 bases. The ends lost 5 bases at V and 1 base at J; junction bases unmatched: 5. Per the germline V gene, CDR1 is SEHNR and CDR2 is FQNEAQ (reference sequence). This CDR3 is 15 amino acids long. The CDR3 coding sequence is TGTGCCAGCAGCCTTAGCGGGCGGTCCTACAATGAGCAGTTCTTC. It codes for CASSLSGRSYNEQFF.

The chain carries TRBV30 and TRBJ2-3; 9 positions agree with TRBD2. CDR3 length equals 15 residues. V shed 0 bases and J 5 bases; nucleotides not matched to a gene: 6. The germline CDR1 and CDR2 sequences are GTSNPN and SVGIG (reference sequence). CDR3 region: CAWSVASGTGDTQYF. CDR3 sequence (DNA): TGTGCCTGGAGTGTAGCTAGCGGGACTGGAGATACGCAGTATTTT.

The rearrangement uses TRBV5-1 and TRBJ2-7, with D perhaps assigned TRBD1 or TRBD2 (5 bases each). Germline lookup yields CDR1 SGHRS and CDR2 YFSETQ. With 2 bases removed from V and 4 bases from J, the gap between germline ends came to 22 bases. This CDR3 spans 17 amino acids. This chain's CDR3 is CASSLMKPTGTGYEQYF. The CDR3 nucleotides are TGCGCCAGCAGCTTAATGAAACCGACCGGGACGGGATACGAGCAGTACTTC.

V and J are TRBV7-8 and TRBJ2-2, with D uncertain. CDR1 and CDR2 from the germline V gene are SGHVS and FQNEAQ. The V and J ends lost 1 base and 6 bases respectively, with 12 bases between them. This CDR3 region has 15 residues. CDR3 sequence reads: CASSLVGPIPGELFF. The CDR3 region has the DNA TGTGCCAGCAGCTTAGTGGGCCCCATTCCCGGGGAGCTGTTTTTT.

The rearrangement links TRBV25-1 to TRBJ2-5; possible D gene TRBD2, 6 bases. Germline-derived CDR1 and CDR2 are MGHDK and SYGVNS. This CDR3 contains 14 residues. Trimming removed 0 bases at V and 5 bases at J, with 10 bases between. The CDR3 DNA reads as TGTGCCAGCAGTGAATATCGGGGGTTGGAGACCCAGTACTTC. Amino acids: CASSEYRGLETQYF.

V gene TRBV29-1 combines with J gene TRBJ1-2, with TRBD1 as a possible D gene (5 bases). CDR3 length equals 14 residues. V lost 2 bases and J 0 bases, leaving 10 bases between the germline ends. CDR1 and CDR2 (germline): SQVTM, ANQGSEA. CDR3: CSVERQPANYGYTF. CDR3 in DNA: TGCAGCGTTGAACGACAGCCAGCTAACTATGGCTACACCTTC.

V and J are TRBV2 and TRBJ2-7; 8 nucleotides align to TRBD2. The germline V gene encodes CDR1 SNHLY and CDR2 FYNNEI. V lost 6 bases and J lost 1; bases outside the gene matches: 11. This CDR3 is 16 amino acids long. The CDR3 sequence is CASRAGGKRESYEQYF. DNA for the CDR3: TGTGCCAGCAGGGCCGGGGGGAAGCGGGAGTCCTACGAGCAGTACTTC.

This rearrangement joins TRBV29-1 to TRBJ2-2; D is undetermined. With 3 bases removed from V and 1 base from J, the gap between germline ends came to 3 bases. The CDR3 is 12 amino acids. Germline V gene sequence: CDR1 SQVTM, CDR2 ANQGSEA. CDR3 protein: CSVERNTGELFF. The CDR3 DNA follows: TGCAGCGTTGAGCGGAACACCGGGGAGCTGTTTTTT.

The chain has TRBV3-1 (or the pseudogene TRBV3-2) and TRBJ2-5, with D maybe TRBD1 (6 bases). CDR3 size: 20 residues. Germline CDR1 and CDR2: LGHDT and YNNKEL (reference sequence). The V gene lost 4 bases and the J gene lost 5 bases, with 32 bases spanning the gap. CDR3 bases: TGTGCCAGCAGCCCGCAATGGGGTTCTTCCACAGGGAGCCTGCTGGAGACCCAGTACTTC. Encoded protein: CASSPQWGSSTGSLLETQYF.

The CDR3 protein is CASSLGAQNTEAFF. The CDR3 nucleotides are TGTGCCAGCAGCTTAGGTGCCCAGAACACTGAAGCTTTCTTT. The gene calls are TRBV7-9 and TRBJ1-1; no firm D call. This CDR3 is built from 14 residues. Trimming stripped 1 base from V and 1 base from J, with 7 bases between. Looked up from germline, CDR1 is SEHNR and CDR2 is FQNEAQ (reference sequence).

J is TRBJ2-1 and V is TRBV19, with 8 bases fitting TRBD2. The germline gives CDR1 LNHDA, CDR2 SQIVND (reference sequence). The trim removed 3 bases at V and 4 bases at J, leaving 5 bases unmatched. The CDR3 spans 15 residues. CDR3 region: CASSIDREGYNEQFF. The CDR3 coding sequence is TGTGCCAGTAGTATTGACCGGGAGGGGTACAATGAGCAGTTCTTC.

V is TRBV6-1 and J is TRBJ2-5; 10 nucleotides line up with TRBD2. Unmatched junction bases numbered 5, after V lost 3 bases and J lost 1 base. Germline CDR1 and CDR2: MNHNS and SASEGT. This CDR3 comprises 16 residues. CDR3: CASSDTWTSGQETQYF. The CDR3 DNA sequence: TGTGCCAGCAGTGATACCTGGACTAGCGGCCAAGAGACCCAGTACTTC.

This clone came up once. This rearrangement joins TRBV29-1 to TRBJ1-1; D unclear. With 6 bases removed from V and 0 bases from J, the gap between germline ends came to 14 bases. This CDR3 has 14 residues. Looked up from germline, CDR1 is SQVTM and CDR2 is ANQGSEA. DNA of the CDR3: TGCAGCGTCCTCGGAGGCTCCTTGAACACTGAAGCTTTCTTT. As protein: CSVLGGSLNTEAFF.

The chain joins TRBV28 to TRBJ2-7; TRBD2 agrees at 7 bases. The CDR3 is made up of 14 amino acids. V trimming: 7 bases; J trimming: 2 bases; junction bases outside the gene matches: 8. CDR1 MDHEN and CDR2 SYDVKM come from the germline V gene. CDR3 sequence: CASTLWGTTYEQYF. CDR3 bases: TGTGCCAGCACCCTGTGGGGGACTACCTACGAGCAGTACTTC.

This clone showed up just a few times. The rearrangement links TRBV29-1 to TRBJ1-1; the D is unclear. Germline CDR1 reads SQVTM; CDR2 reads ANQGSEA. The V end lost 6 bases, the J end lost 4 bases, and 15 bases lay between the germline ends. This CDR3 spans 13 amino acids. CDR3 coding DNA: TGCAGCGTGGAGAAGGGAAAGGGCACTGAAGCTTTCTTT. Residues: CSVEKGKGTEAFF.

The chain is built from TRBV5-4 and TRBJ2-1; D not resolved. This CDR3 region has 12 residues. V was trimmed by 0 bases and J by 7 bases, leaving 5 bases between them. CDR1 and CDR2 from the germline V gene are SGHNT and YYREEE (reference sequence). Written as DNA, the CDR3 is TGTGCCAGCAGCTTGGATCGTAATGAGCAGTTCTTC. This translates into CASSLDRNEQFF.

In the case of this clone: An end of the junction differs from the germline gene, which may be a read error. The J gene is TRBJ2-1, the V gene TRBV7-9, with D perhaps matching TRBD2 (6 bases). Germline CDR1 and CDR2: SEHNR and FQNEAQ (reference sequence). The CDR3 runs to 13 residues. CDR3 in DNA: TGTGCCAGCAGCTTATCCCGGGAGAGTGAGCAGCTCTTC. This codes for CASSLSRESEQLF.